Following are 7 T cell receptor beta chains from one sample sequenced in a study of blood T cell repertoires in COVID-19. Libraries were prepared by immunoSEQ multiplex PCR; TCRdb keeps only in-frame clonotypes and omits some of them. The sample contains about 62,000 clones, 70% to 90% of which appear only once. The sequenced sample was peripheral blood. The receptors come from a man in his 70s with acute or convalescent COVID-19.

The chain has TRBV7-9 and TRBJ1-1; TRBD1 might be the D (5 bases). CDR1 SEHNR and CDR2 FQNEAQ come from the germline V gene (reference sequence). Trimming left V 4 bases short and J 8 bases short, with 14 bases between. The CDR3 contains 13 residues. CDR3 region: CASSSTQVGEAFF. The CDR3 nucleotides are TGTGCCAGCAGCTCCACACAGGTGGGGGAAGCTTTCTTT.

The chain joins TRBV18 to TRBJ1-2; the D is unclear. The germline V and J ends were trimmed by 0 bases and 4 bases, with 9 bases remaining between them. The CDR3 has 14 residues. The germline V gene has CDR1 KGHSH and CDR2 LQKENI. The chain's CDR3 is CASSPPPGAYGYTF. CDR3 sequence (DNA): TGTGCCAGCTCACCACCGCCGGGTGCCTATGGCTACACCTTC.

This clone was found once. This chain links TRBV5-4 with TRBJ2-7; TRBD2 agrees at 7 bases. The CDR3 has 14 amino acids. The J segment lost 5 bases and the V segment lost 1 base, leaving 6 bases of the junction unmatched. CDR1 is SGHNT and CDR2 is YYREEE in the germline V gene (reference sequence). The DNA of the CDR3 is TGTGCCAGCAGCTTGACTTGGACTAGTCACGAGCAGTACTTC. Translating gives CASSLTWTSHEQYF.

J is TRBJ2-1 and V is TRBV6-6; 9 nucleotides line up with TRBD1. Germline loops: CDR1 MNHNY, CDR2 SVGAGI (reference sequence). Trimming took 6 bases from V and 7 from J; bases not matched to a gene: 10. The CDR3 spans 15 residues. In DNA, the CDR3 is TGTGCCAGCAGCCGATACAGACAGGGGGGGAATGAGCAGTTCTTC. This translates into CASSRYRQGGNEQFF.

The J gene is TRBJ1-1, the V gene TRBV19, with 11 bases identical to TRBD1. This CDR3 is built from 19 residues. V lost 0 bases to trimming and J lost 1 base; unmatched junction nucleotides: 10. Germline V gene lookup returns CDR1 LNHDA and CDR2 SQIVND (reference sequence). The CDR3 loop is CASSIEPWDRGTGNTEAFF. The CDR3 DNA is TGTGCCAGTAGTATAGAGCCATGGGACAGGGGGACGGGGAACACTGAAGCTTTCTTT.

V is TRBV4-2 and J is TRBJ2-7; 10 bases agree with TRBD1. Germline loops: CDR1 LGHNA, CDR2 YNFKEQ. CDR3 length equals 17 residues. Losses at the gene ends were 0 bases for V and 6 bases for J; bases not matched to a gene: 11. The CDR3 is CASSQEHRDRGYSEQYF. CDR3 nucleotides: TGTGCCAGCAGCCAAGAACACCGGGACAGGGGATATTCCGAGCAGTACTTC.

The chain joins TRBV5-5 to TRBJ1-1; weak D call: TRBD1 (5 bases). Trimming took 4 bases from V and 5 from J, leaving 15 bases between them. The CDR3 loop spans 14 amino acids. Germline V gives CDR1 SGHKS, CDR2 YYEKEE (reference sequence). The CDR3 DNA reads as TGTGCCAGCAGCCCCCCCGGGGGGGTTACTGAAGCTTTCTTT. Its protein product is CASSPPGGVTEAFF.